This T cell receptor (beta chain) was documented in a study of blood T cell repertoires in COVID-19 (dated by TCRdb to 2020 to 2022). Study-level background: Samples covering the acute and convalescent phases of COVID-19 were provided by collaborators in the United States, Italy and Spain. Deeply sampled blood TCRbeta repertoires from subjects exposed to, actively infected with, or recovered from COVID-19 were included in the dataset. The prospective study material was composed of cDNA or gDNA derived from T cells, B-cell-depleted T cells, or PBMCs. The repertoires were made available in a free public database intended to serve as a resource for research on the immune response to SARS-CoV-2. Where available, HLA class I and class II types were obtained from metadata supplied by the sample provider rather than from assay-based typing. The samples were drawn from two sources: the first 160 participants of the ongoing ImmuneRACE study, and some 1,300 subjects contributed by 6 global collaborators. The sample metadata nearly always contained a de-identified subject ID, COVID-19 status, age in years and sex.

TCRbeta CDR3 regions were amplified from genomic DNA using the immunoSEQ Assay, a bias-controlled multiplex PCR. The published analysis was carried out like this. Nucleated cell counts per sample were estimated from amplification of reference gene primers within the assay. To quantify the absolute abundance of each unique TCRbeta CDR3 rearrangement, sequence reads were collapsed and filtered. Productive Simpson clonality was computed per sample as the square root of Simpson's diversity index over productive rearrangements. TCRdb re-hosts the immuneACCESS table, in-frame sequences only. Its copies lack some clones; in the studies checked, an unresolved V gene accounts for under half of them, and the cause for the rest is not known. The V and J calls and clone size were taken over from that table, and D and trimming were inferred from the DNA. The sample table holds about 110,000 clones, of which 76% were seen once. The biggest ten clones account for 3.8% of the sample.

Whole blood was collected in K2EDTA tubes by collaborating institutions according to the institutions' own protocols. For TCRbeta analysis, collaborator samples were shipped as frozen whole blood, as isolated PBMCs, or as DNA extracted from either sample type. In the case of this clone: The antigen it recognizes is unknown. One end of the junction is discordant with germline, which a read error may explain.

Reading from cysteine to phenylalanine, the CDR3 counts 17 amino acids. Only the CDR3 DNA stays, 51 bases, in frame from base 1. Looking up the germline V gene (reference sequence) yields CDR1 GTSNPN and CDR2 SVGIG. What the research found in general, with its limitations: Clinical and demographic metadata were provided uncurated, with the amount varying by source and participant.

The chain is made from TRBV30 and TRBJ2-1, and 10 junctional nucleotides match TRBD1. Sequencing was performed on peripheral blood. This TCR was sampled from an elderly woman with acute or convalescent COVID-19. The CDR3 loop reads CAWTPGTGVTSAGCPVF. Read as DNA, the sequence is TGTGCCTGGACCCCCGGGACAGGGGTGACTAGCGCTGGGTGTCCCGTCTTC.